A single sample gave rise to the 16 T cell receptor beta chains below, sequenced in a study of blood T cell repertoires in COVID-19. Assay: immunoSEQ multiplex PCR; the TCRdb copy retains only in-frame clones and omits some. The data contain under 300,000 clones, 79% of them singletons. Sequenced material: peripheral blood. Receptor source: a woman aged 35 to 49 with active or convalescent COVID-19.

This chain links TRBV6-6 with TRBJ2-1; 7 bases agree with TRBD2. Losses at the gene ends were 0 bases for V and 6 bases for J; bases not matched to a gene: 5. Germline lookup yields CDR1 MNHNY and CDR2 SVGAGI (reference sequence). The CDR3 contains 15 residues. DNA of the CDR3: TGTGCCAGCAGTTACTCGAGCGGCGGGGGCAATGAGCAGTTCTTC. Its protein is CASSYSSGGGNEQFF.

The chain couples TRBV3-1 (or the pseudogene TRBV3-2) to TRBJ2-7, with 8 nucleotides matching TRBD2. The CDR3 length is 14 residues. V shed 3 bases and J 0 bases; nucleotides not matched to a gene: 1. From germline, CDR1 is LGHDT and CDR2 YNNKEL (reference sequence). CDR3 DNA: TGTGCCAGCAGCCACGGGAGGGGCTCCTACGAGCAGTACTTC. It specifies CASSHGRGSYEQYF.

The J gene is TRBJ1-5, the V gene TRBV12-3 or TRBV12-4; D is unclear. CDR3 length equals 13 residues. V lost 6 bases and J 6 bases, leaving 12 bases between the germline ends. The CDR3 region is CASSSSTGQPQHF. The CDR3 DNA reads as TGTGCCAGCAGCTCCTCAACGGGTCAGCCCCAGCATTTT.

The chain employs TRBV27 and TRBJ1-5, with 8 bases fitting TRBD1. The CDR3 has 18 amino acids. CDR1 is MNHEY, CDR2 SMNVEV, per germline (reference sequence). Germline trimming cut 6 bases from V and 0 bases from J; bases unmatched to any gene: 13. CDR3 DNA sequence: TGTGCCAGCAGACCTATCGGACAGGGCTCCTATAGCAATCAGCCCCAGCATTTT. This encodes CASRPIGQGSYSNQPQHF.

CDR3 region: CASRIDRLNTEAFF. The DNA for the CDR3 is TGTGCCAGCAGAATAGACAGATTGAACACTGAAGCTTTCTTT. The chain joins TRBV7-8 to TRBJ1-1, with D tentatively TRBD1 (5 bases). The ends were cut back, 6 bases at V and 0 bases at J, with 11 bases in the middle. Germline CDR1 reads SGHVS; CDR2 reads FQNEAQ. The CDR3 totals 14 residues.

This chain links TRBV4-1 with TRBJ1-1; possibly TRBD1 for D (6 bases). Germline V gene sequence: CDR1 MGHRA, CDR2 YSYEKL. With 4 bases removed from V and 4 bases from J, the gap between germline ends came to 22 bases. The CDR3 consists of 17 residues. CDR3 protein: CASSLPIPRGVGTEAFF. In DNA form, the CDR3 reads TGCGCCAGCAGCCTCCCAATCCCCAGGGGTGTGGGCACTGAAGCTTTCTTT.

For the CDR3, the DNA is TGTGCCAGTACCCCGTGGGCAGAAAATCAGCCCCAGCATTTT. Encoded protein: CASTPWAENQPQHF. The rearrangement links TRBV19 to TRBJ1-5; D gene unclear. Deletions cut 7 bases from V and 4 bases from J, with 14 bases between. The CDR3 is 14 residues long. CDR1 and CDR2 from the germline V gene are LNHDA and SQIVND (reference sequence).

The chain recombines TRBV6-5 with TRBJ1-2, with no clear D. This CDR3 has 13 residues. Between the trimmed V and J ends, which lost 5 bases and 6 bases, there was a span of 13 bases. CDR1 is MNHEY, CDR2 SVGAGI, per germline. For the CDR3, the DNA is TGTGCCAGCAGTCCCTATAGTTTCCATGGCTACACCTTC. It translates to CASSPYSFHGYTF.

The chain combines TRBV19 with TRBJ2-7; tentatively, D is TRBD2 (6 bases). Germline V gives CDR1 LNHDA, CDR2 SQIVND (reference sequence). This CDR3 spans 14 amino acids. The V gene lost 4 bases and the J gene lost 5 bases, with 15 bases spanning the gap. CDR3 sequence (DNA): TGTGCCAGTAGTACCGGACTACAGGAGCACGAGCAGTACTTC. The encoded protein is CASSTGLQEHEQYF.

This chain uses TRBV10-3 with TRBJ1-1; D call uncertain. This CDR3 has 15 residues. Germline-derived CDR1 and CDR2 are ENHRY and SYGVKD. V was clipped by 10 bases and J by 4 bases, with 22 bases between them. The CDR3 sequence: CATGNPAGVSTEAFF. CDR3 DNA: TGTGCCACCGGCAACCCTGCAGGCGTTAGCACTGAAGCTTTCTTT.

This chain uses TRBV12-5 with TRBJ2-5, with D perhaps matching TRBD1 (6 bases). Germline V gene data show CDR1 as LGHNT and CDR2 as FRNRAP. V was shortened by 7 bases and J by 2 bases, with 14 bases between the two germline ends. The CDR3 loop spans 14 amino acids. The CDR3: CASARPGEQETQYF. The CDR3 nucleotides are TGTGCTAGTGCTCGGCCAGGGGAACAAGAGACCCAGTACTTC.

The V call is TRBV19, the J call TRBJ2-1; the D gene is possibly TRBD2 (5 bases). There are 17 residues in the CDR3. V was pared by 7 bases and J by 0 bases, with 19 bases between. The germline gives CDR1 LNHDA, CDR2 SQIVND (reference sequence). CDR3: CASTPDGLPGSYNEQFF. The CDR3 DNA follows: TGTGCCAGTACCCCCGACGGACTCCCAGGCTCCTACAATGAGCAGTTCTTC.

This chain joins TRBV6-5 and TRBJ1-6, with D possibly being TRBD1 (5 bases). V was pared by 5 bases and J by 9 bases, with 11 bases between. CDR1 is MNHEY and CDR2 is SVGAGI in the germline V gene. The CDR3 length is 13 residues. The CDR3 is CASSTPRGSPLHF. The DNA for the CDR3 is TGTGCCAGCAGTACACCTAGGGGTTCACCCCTCCACTTT.

V is TRBV28 and J is TRBJ1-5; D remains unclear. With 8 bases removed from V and 0 bases from J, the gap between germline ends came to 8 bases. The CDR3 consists of 13 residues. CDR1 and CDR2 from the germline V gene are MDHEN and SYDVKM. The CDR3 nucleotides read TGTGCCAGCTCTATCGGTAGCAATCAGCCCCAGCATTTT. Protein sequence: CASSIGSNQPQHF.

V usage is TRBV4-1 and J usage is TRBJ2-2; D might be TRBD2 (5 bases). In germline, CDR1 is MGHRA, CDR2 YSYEKL. This CDR3 is 15 amino acids long. The V and J ends lost 5 bases and 4 bases respectively, with 14 bases between them. CDR3 nucleotides: TGCGCCAGCAGCTCCCTGGAGGCTCGCACCGGGGAGCTGTTTTTT. The encoded protein is CASSSLEARTGELFF.

The V call is TRBV6-5, the J call TRBJ2-2; no definite D call. V lost 6 bases, J lost 5 bases, and 13 bases lay in between. CDR3 length: 14 residues. Germline lookup yields CDR1 MNHEY and CDR2 SVGAGI. CDR3 coding DNA: TGTGCCAGCAGACAGATGTCCTTAACCGGGGAGCTGTTTTTT. Its translation is CASRQMSLTGELFF.